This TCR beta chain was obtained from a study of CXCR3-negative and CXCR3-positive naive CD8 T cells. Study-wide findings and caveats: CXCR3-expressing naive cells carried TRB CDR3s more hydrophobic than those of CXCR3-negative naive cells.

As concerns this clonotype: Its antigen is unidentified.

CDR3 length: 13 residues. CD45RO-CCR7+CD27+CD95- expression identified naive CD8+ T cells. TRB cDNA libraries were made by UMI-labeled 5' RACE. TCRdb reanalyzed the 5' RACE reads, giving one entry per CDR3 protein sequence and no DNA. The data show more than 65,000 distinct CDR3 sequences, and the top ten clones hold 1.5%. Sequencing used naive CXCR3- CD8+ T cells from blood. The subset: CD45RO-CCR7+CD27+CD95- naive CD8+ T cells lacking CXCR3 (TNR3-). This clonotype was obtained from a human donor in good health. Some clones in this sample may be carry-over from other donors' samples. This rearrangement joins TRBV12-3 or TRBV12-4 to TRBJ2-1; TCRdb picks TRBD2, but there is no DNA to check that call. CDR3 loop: CASSEGNDNEQFF.